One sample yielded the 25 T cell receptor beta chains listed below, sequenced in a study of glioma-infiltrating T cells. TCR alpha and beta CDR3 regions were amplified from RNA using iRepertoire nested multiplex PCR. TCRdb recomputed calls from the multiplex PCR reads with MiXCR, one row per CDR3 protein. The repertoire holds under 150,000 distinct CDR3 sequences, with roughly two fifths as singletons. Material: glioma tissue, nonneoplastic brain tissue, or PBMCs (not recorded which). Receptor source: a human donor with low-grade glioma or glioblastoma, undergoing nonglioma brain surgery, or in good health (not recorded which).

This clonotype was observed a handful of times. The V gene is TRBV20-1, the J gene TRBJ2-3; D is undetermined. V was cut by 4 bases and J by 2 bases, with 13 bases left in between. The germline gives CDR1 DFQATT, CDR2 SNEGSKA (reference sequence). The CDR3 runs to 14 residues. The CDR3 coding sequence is TGCAGTGCTAACGCTCTGGCGGACACAGATACGCAGTATTTT. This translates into CSANALADTDTQYF.

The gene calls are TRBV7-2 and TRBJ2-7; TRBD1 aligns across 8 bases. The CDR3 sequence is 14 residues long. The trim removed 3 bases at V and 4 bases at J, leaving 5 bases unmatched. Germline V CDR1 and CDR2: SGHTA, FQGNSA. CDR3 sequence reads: CASSLNRGRYEQYF. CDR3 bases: TGTGCCAGCAGCTTGAACAGGGGGAGATACGAGCAGTACTTC. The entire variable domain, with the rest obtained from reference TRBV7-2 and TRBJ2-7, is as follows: GAGVSQSPSNKVTEKGKDVELRCDPISGHTALYWYRQSLGQGLEFLIYFQGNSAPDKSGLPSDRFSAERTGGSVSTLTIQRTQQEDSAVYLCASSLNRGRYEQYFGPGTRLTVT.

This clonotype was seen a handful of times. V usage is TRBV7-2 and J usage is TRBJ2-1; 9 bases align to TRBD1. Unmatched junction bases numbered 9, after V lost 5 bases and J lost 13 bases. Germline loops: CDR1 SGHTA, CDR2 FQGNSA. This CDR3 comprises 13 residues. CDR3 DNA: TGTGCCAGCAGCGGGACAGGGATCGGGGATCAGTTCTTC. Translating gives CASSGTGIGDQFF.

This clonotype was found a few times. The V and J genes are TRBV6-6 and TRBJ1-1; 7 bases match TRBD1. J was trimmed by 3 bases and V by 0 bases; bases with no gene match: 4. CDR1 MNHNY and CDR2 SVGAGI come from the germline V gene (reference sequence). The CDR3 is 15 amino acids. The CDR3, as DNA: TGTGCCAGCAGTTACTCGGCAGGGGGAGACACTGAAGCTTTCTTT. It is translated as CASSYSAGGDTEAFF.

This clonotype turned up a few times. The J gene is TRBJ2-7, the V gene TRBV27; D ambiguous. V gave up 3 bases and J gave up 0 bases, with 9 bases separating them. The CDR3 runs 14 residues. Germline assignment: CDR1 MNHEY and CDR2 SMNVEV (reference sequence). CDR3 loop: CASSLERSSYEQYF. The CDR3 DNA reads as TGTGCCAGCAGTTTGGAGAGGAGCTCCTACGAGCAGTACTTC.

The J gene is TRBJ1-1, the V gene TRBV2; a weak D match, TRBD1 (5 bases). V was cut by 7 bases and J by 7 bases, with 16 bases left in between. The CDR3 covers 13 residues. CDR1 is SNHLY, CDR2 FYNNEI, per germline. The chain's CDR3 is CASIRGAENEAFF. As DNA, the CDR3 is TGTGCCAGCATACGTGGGGCGGAAAATGAAGCTTTCTTT.

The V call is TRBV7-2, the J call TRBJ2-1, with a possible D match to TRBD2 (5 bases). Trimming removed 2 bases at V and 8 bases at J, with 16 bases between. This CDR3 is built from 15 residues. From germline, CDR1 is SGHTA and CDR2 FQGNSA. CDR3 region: CASSLTRGSGDEQFF. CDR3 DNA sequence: TGTGCCAGCAGCTTAACTAGAGGGAGCGGCGATGAGCAGTTCTTC.

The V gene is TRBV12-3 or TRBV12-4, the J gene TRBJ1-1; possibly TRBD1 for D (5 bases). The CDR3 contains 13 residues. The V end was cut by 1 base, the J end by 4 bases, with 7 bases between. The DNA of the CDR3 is TGTGCCAGCAGTTTAGGCAGGGCCACTGAAGCTTTCTTT. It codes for CASSLGRATEAFF.

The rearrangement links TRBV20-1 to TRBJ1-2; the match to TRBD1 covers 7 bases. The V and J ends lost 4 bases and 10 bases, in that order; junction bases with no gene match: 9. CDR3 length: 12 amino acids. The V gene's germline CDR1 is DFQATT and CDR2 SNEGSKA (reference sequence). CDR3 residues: CSAIGTDDDYTF. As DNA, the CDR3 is TGCAGTGCTATTGGGACAGACGACGACTACACCTTC.

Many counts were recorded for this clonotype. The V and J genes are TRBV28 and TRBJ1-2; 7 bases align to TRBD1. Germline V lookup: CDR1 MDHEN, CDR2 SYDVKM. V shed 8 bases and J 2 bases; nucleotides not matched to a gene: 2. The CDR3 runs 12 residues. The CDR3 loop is CASGGQNYGYTF. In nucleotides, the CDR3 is TGTGCCAGCGGGGGACAGAACTATGGCTACACCTTC.

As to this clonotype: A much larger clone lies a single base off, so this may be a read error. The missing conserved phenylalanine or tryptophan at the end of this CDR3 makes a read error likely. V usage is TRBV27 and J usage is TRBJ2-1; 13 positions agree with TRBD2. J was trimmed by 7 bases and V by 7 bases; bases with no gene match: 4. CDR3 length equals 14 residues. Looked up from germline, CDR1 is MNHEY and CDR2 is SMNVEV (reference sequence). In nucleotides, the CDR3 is TGTGCCAGCATACTAGCGGGGGGGGGGAATGAGCAGTTCTTA. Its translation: CASILAGGGNEQFL.

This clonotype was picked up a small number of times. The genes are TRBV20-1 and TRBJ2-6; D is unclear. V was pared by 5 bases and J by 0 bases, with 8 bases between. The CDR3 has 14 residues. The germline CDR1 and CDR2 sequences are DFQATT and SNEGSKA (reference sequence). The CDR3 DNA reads TGCAGTGCTCCTACAGTCTCTGGGGCCAACGTCCTGACTTTC. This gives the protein CSAPTVSGANVLTF.

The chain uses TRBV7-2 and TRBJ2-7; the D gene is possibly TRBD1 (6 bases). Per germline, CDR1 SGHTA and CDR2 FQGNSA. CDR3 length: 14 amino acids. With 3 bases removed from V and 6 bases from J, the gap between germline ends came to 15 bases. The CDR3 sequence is CASSFRDTGFEQYF. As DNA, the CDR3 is TGTGCCAGCAGCTTCCGGGACACCGGCTTCGAGCAGTACTTC. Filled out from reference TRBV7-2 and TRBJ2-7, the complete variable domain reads GAGVSQSPSNKVTEKGKDVELRCDPISGHTALYWYRQSLGQGLEFLIYFQGNSAPDKSGLPSDRFSAERTGGSVSTLTIQRTQQEDSAVYLCASSFRDTGFEQYFGPGTRLTVT.

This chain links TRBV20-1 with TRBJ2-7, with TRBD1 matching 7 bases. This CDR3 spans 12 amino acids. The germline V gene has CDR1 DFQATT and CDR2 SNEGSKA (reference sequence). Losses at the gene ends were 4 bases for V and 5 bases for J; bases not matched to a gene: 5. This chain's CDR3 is CSATYRGHEQYF. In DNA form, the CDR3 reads TGCAGTGCTACCTACAGGGGACACGAGCAGTACTTC.

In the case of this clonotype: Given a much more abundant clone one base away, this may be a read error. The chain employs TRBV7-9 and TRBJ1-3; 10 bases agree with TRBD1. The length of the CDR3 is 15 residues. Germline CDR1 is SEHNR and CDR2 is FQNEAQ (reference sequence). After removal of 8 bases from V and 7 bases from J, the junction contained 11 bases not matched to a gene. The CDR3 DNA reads TGTGCCAGCGCCCCCTTGGGACAGGGGAGTAACACCATATATTTT. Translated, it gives CASAPLGQGSNTIYF.

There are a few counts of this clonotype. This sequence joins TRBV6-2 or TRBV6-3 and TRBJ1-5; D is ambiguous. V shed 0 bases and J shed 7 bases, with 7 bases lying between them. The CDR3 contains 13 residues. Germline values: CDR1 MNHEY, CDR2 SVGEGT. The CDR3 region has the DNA TGTGCCAGCAGTTACTCGATAGGACAGCCCCAGCATTTT. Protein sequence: CASSYSIGQPQHF.

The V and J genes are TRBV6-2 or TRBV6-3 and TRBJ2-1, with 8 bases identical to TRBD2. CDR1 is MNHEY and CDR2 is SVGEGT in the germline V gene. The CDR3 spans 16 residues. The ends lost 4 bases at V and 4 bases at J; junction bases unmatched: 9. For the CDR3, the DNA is TGTGCCAGCAGTTCCCCGAGGAAGCGGGGGTACAATGAGCAGTTCTTC. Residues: CASSSPRKRGYNEQFF.

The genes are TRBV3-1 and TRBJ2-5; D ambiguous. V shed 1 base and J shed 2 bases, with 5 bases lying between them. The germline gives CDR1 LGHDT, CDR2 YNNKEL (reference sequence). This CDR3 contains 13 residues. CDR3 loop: CASSQVSQETQYF. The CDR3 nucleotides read TGTGCCAGCAGCCAAGTTAGTCAAGAGACCCAGTACTTC.

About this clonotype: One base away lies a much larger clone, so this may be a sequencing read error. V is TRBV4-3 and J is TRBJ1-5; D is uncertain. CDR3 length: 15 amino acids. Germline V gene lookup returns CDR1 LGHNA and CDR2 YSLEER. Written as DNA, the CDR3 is TGCGCCAGCAGCCAAGATCCCCGGAGCAATCGGCCCCAGCATTTT. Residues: CASSQDPRSNRPQHF.

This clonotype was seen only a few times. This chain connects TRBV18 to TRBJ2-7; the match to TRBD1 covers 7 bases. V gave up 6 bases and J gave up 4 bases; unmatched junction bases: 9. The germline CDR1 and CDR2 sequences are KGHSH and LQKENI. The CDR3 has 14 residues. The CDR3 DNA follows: TGTGCCAGCTCCCGAACGACAGGGATGTACGAGCAGTACTTC. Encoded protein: CASSRTTGMYEQYF.

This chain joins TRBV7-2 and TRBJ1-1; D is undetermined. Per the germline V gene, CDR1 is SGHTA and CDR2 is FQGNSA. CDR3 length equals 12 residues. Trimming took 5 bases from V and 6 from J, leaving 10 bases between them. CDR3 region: CASSTPGPEAFF. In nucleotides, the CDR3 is TGTGCCAGCAGCACCCCCGGGCCTGAAGCTTTCTTT.

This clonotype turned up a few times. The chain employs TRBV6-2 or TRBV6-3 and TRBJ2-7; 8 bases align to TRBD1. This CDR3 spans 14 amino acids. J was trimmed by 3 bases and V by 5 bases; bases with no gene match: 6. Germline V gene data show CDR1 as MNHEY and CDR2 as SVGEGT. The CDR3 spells CASSPGQGNYEQYF. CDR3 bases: TGTGCCAGCAGTCCTGGACAGGGTAACTACGAGCAGTACTTC.

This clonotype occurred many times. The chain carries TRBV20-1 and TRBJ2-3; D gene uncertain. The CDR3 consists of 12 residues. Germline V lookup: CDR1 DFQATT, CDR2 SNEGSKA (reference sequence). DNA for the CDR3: TGCACCGCACTCGGGTACCCAGATACGCAGTATTTT. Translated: CTALGYPDTQYF.

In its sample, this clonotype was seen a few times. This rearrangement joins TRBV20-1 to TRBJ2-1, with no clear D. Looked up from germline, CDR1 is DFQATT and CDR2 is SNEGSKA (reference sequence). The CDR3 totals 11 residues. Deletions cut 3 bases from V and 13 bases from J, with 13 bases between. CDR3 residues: CSARVIGDQFF. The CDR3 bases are TGCAGTGCTAGGGTGATTGGAGATCAGTTCTTC.

CDR3 loop: CASSYVSSGENIQYF. CDR3 DNA: TGTGCCAGCAGTTACGTTAGTTCCGGGGAAAACATTCAGTACTTC. This rearrangement joins TRBV6-6 to TRBJ2-4; D is perhaps TRBD2 (5 bases). In germline, CDR1 is MNHNY, CDR2 SVGAGI (reference sequence). This CDR3 region has 15 residues. V lost 2 bases, J lost 5 bases, and 13 bases lay in between.